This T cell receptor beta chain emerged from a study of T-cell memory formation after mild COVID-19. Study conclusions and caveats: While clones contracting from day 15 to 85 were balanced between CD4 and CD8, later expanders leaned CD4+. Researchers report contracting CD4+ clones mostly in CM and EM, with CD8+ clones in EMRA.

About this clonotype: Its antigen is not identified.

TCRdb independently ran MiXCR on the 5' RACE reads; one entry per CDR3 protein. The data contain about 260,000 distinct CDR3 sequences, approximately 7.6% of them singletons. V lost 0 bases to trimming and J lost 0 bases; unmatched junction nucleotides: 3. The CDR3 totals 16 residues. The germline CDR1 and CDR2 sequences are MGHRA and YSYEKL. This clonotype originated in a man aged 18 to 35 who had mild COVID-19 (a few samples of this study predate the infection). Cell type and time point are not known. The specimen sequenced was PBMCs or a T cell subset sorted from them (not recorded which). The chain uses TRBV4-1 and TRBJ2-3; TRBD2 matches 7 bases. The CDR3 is CASSQELASSTDTQYF. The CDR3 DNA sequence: TGCGCCAGCAGCCAAGAACTAGCGTCTAGCACAGATACGCAGTATTTT.